Below, 18 T cell receptor beta chains from the same sample are listed, as sequenced in a study of cytomegalovirus exposure and HLA in healthy donors. Amplification used 60 Vbeta primers and 13 Jbeta primers. The data were produced by immunoSEQ multiplex PCR, yet TCRdb's version contains in-frame clones alone and is incomplete. The sample consists of about 94,000 clones, 79% of them appearing once. The source material was PBMCs. The receptors here all came from a woman between 35 and 50 years old in good health and CMV-seronegative.

The chain is built from TRBV11-2 and TRBJ2-1; possible D gene TRBD2, 7 bases. The CDR3 is 15 amino acids. Germline loops: CDR1 SGHAT, CDR2 FQNNGV. V lost 1 base to trimming and J lost 9 bases, with 16 bases between them. CDR3 amino acids: CASSLVGGGLSEQFF. In nucleotides, the CDR3 is TGTGCCAGCAGCTTAGTGGGGGGGGGCTTGAGTGAGCAGTTCTTC.

This clone was observed a few times. The chain employs TRBV10-3 and TRBJ1-1, with 7 bases identical to TRBD1. Per the germline V gene, CDR1 is ENHRY and CDR2 is SYGVKD. The V and J ends lost 0 bases and 1 base, in that order; junction bases with no gene match: 8. The CDR3 runs to 17 residues. CDR3 sequence: CAISESIGGRRNTEAFF. In DNA form, the CDR3 reads TGTGCCATCAGTGAGTCGATAGGGGGCAGGAGGAACACTGAAGCTTTCTTT.

This chain links TRBV29-1 with TRBJ1-2; possible D gene TRBD1, 5 bases. The V and J ends lost 3 bases and 7 bases respectively, with 15 bases between them. CDR3 length equals 13 residues. The germline CDR1 and CDR2 sequences are SQVTM and ANQGSEA. The CDR3 protein is CSVDRTGDGGYTF. As DNA, the CDR3 is TGCAGCGTTGACCGTACAGGAGACGGTGGCTACACCTTC.

A few counts support this clone. The chain combines TRBV11-1 with TRBJ2-7, with D tentatively TRBD2 (5 bases). CDR1 SGHAT and CDR2 FQDESV come from the germline V gene (reference sequence). This CDR3 region has 15 residues. V was pared by 2 bases and J by 3 bases, with 14 bases between. CDR3 sequence: CASSLLTGRDYEQYF. CDR3 coding DNA: TGTGCCAGCAGCTTACTCACCGGACGGGACTACGAGCAGTACTTC.

The gene calls are TRBV9 and TRBJ1-6, with D hard to call. Germline CDR1 reads SGDLS; CDR2 reads YYNGEE. The CDR3 is made up of 14 amino acids. Trimming took 5 bases from V and 4 from J, leaving 10 bases between them. The CDR3 nucleotides are TGTGCCAGCAGTTCCAGGCCGTATAATTCACCCCTCCACTTT. Encoded protein: CASSSRPYNSPLHF. The full variable domain, rest sourced from reference TRBV9 and TRBJ1-6, is DSGVTQTPKHLITATGQRVTLRCSPRSGDLSVYWYQQSLDQGLQFLIQYYNGEERAKGNILERFSAQQFPDLHSELNLSSLELGDSALYFCASSSRPYNSPLHFGNGTRLTVT.

The V gene is TRBV5-1, the J gene TRBJ2-7, with D possibly TRBD2 on 5 matching bases. This CDR3 has 17 amino acids. Germline CDR1 and CDR2: SGHRS and YFSETQ. V lost 2 bases and J lost 0, with 18 bases in between. The CDR3 here is CASSFSPTGSSSYEQYF. The CDR3 DNA sequence: TGCGCCAGCAGCTTTTCCCCCACGGGATCTAGCTCCTACGAGCAGTACTTC.

The chain links TRBV2 to TRBJ1-6; D remains unclear. V shed 8 bases and J shed 10 bases, with 15 bases lying between them. From germline, CDR1 is SNHLY and CDR2 FYNNEI. The CDR3 length is 13 residues. CDR3 coding DNA: TGTGCCAGCGTCCCACTTTCCGGGTCACCCCTCCACTTT. Its protein is CASVPLSGSPLHF.

CDR3 sequence reads: CAWRPPGGGGYF. CDR3 bases: TGTGCCTGGAGACCACCCGGGGGTGGGGGATACTTC. This rearrangement joins TRBV30 to TRBJ2-7, with D possibly being TRBD2 (6 bases). The CDR3 runs to 12 residues. Germline CDR1 GTSNPN, CDR2 SVGIG (reference sequence). The V end lost 3 bases, the J end lost 13 bases, and 19 bases lay between the germline ends.

The chain couples TRBV6-1 to TRBJ2-7, with D hard to call. The CDR3 sequence is 11 residues long. Germline CDR1 MNHNS, CDR2 SASEGT. The V and J ends lost 8 bases and 5 bases respectively, with 10 bases between them. The CDR3 protein is CASLDRNEQYF. In DNA form, the CDR3 reads TGTGCCAGCCTAGACCGCAACGAGCAGTACTTC.

The count of this clone is one. The V call is TRBV7-3, the J call TRBJ2-2, with TRBD2 matching over 8 bases. V lost 3 bases to trimming and J lost 2 bases; unmatched junction nucleotides: 5. The CDR3 loop spans 16 amino acids. Germline CDR1 reads SGHTA; CDR2 reads FQGTGA. CDR3 residues: CASSLAGGINTGELFF. The CDR3 DNA reads TGTGCCAGCAGCTTGGCGGGGGGTATTAACACCGGGGAGCTGTTTTTT.

The genes are TRBV5-1 and TRBJ1-1; D unclear. CDR3 length: 13 amino acids. Germline V gene lookup returns CDR1 SGHRS and CDR2 YFSETQ. The V gene lost 5 bases and the J gene lost 8 bases, with 16 bases spanning the gap. The CDR3 region has the DNA TGCGCCAGCAGTCTGGAGGGTCGCCCCGAAGCTTTCTTT. The encoded protein is CASSLEGRPEAFF.

In its sample, this clone was seen a few times. This chain uses TRBV5-1 with TRBJ1-3; D is uncertain. Per germline, CDR1 SGHRS and CDR2 YFSETQ. V lost 0 bases to trimming and J lost 4 bases, with 5 bases between them. This CDR3 spans 13 amino acids. The CDR3 sequence is CASSLERGNTIYF. CDR3 in DNA: TGCGCCAGCAGCTTGGAGCGGGGAAACACCATATATTTT.

V gene TRBV18 combines with J gene TRBJ2-4, with D perhaps matching TRBD2 (7 bases). CDR1 is KGHSH, CDR2 LQKENI, per germline. The CDR3 contains 14 residues. V dropped 0 bases and J dropped 8 bases, with 11 bases sitting between them. CDR3 DNA: TGTGCCAGCTCACCACCGGGGGGGGCGGACATTCAGTACTTC. This translates into CASSPPGGADIQYF. Drawing the rest from reference TRBV18 and TRBJ2-4, the complete variable domain is NAGVMQNPRHLVRRRGQEARLRCSPMKGHSHVYWYRQLPEEGLKFMVYLQKENIIDESGMPKERFSAEFPKEGPSILRIQQVVRGDSAAYFCASSPPGGADIQYFGAGTRLSVL.

The chain recombines TRBV11-3 with TRBJ1-1; maybe TRBD1 (6 bases). The CDR3 length is 14 residues. V lost 2 bases and J lost 1, with 8 bases in between. The germline gives CDR1 SGHNT, CDR2 YENEEA. CDR3 bases: TGTGCCAGCAGCTTACACAGGGCGAACACTGAAGCTTTCTTT. Its translation is CASSLHRANTEAFF.

This chain connects TRBV7-3 to TRBJ2-7, with a possible D match to TRBD2 (5 bases). CDR1 is SGHTA and CDR2 is FQGTGA in the germline V gene. The CDR3 loop spans 15 amino acids. V lost 3 bases and J lost 1, with 13 bases in between. Written as DNA, the CDR3 is TGTGCCAGCAGCTTGTCGGCGGGTACTTCCTACGAGCAGTACTTC. Amino acids: CASSLSAGTSYEQYF.

The V call is TRBV4-2, the J call TRBJ2-1; 11 positions agree with TRBD2. The CDR3 sequence is 19 residues long. From germline, CDR1 is LGHNA and CDR2 YNFKEQ. The V and J ends lost 1 base and 0 bases, in that order; junction bases with no gene match: 8. The CDR3 coding sequence is TGTGCCAGCAGCCAAGGCCGCACTAGCGGGGGCAGCTCCTACAATGAGCAGTTCTTC. Its translation: CASSQGRTSGGSSYNEQFF.

The rearrangement joins TRBV4-1 to TRBJ1-1; possibly TRBD1 for D (5 bases). CDR1 is MGHRA and CDR2 is YSYEKL in the germline V gene. CDR3 length equals 14 residues. V was pared by 3 bases and J by 4 bases, with 12 bases between. CDR3 bases: TGCGCCAGCAGCCAGCCAGGGTTAACCACTGAAGCTTTCTTT. It codes for CASSQPGLTTEAFF.

This chain links TRBV4-2 with TRBJ1-4; no reliable D call. The CDR3 contains 14 residues. V lost 4 bases and J lost 8, with 14 bases in between. Germline CDR1 is LGHNA and CDR2 is YNFKEQ. CDR3 protein: CASSPLHAEEKLFF. The DNA for the CDR3 is TGTGCCAGCAGCCCACTACACGCTGAGGAAAAACTGTTTTTT.